The TCR beta chain under discussion was sequenced for a study of monozygotic twins with inflammatory bowel disease. TCRdb re-called the 5' RACE reads, yielding one record per CDR3 amino acid sequence without DNA. The sample totals roughly 150,000 distinct CDR3 sequences; its top ten clones hold 2.5% to 3%. This CDR3 comprises 14 residues. Germline loops: CDR1 GTSNPN, CDR2 SVGIG (reference sequence). This clonotype was sampled from a human donor with ulcerative colitis or Crohn's disease, or a healthy co-twin of an affected twin (not recorded which). The sequencing input was blood. The chain joins TRBV30 to TRBJ2-7; TCRdb proposes TRBD2, but this gene call is untestable without DNA. The CDR3 loop reads CAWSRLAGSYEQYF. Filled out from reference TRBV30 and TRBJ2-7, the complete variable domain reads SQTIHQWPATLVQPVGSPLSLECTVEGTSNPNLYWYRQAAGRGLQLLFYSVGIGQISSEVPQNLSASRPQDRQFILSSKKLLLSDSGFYLCAWSRLAGSYEQYFGPGTRLTVT.